This T cell receptor beta chain came from a study of cytomegalovirus exposure and HLA in healthy donors (dated by TCRdb to about 2017). Background for the entire study: According to an earlier analysis of 450 to 650 of the donors, roughly 180 million T cells yielded 117 million unique TCR beta sequences and more than 250 Gb of sequence data. Roughly 300 gigabases of sequencing data and around 87 million unique TCR sequences were included in an early release covering 500 to 750 HLA-typed donors. Among the roughly 400 genotyped donors, around 79% belonged to the genetic ancestry cluster associated with self-reported Caucasian donors. The study aimed to test whether cataloging public T cell receptors could reveal signatures of past pathogen exposure. Using immunosequencing, the study profiled T cell repertoires from 666 subjects and related those repertoires to cytomegalovirus serostatus. Along with the roughly 670-subject first cohort, a separate validation cohort of around 120 different subjects was used. High-throughput TCR immunosequencing, statistical association of individual TCRs with disease status, and machine learning were combined to predict cytomegalovirus infection status. A later analysis re-examined previously published TCR beta repertoires from more than 650 donors and added high-resolution HLA genotyping to investigate patterns of TCR occurrence. The later analysis used no new phenotypic data to find candidate immune exposures, relying instead on TCR beta sequences and their occurrence across donors. In an earlier analysis of about 590 of the donors, high-throughput TCR beta sequencing was used to judge whether each TCR beta V gene segment behaved as functional or pseudogenic. Donor age, sex, ethnicity and CMV serostatus were compiled alongside the repertoire data. Genome-wide SNP genotypes for about 60% of the roughly 670 donors were used in a later genetic analysis, which treated that subset as a discovery cohort. All discovery cohort repertoires had been generated on a single sequencing platform. Class I and class II HLA loci were covered by the typing at four-digit resolution. Typing coverage differed by locus: A, B, C, DRB1 and DQB1 were typed in roughly 620-640 donors, DQA1 in 522, DPA1 in some 610, and DPB1 in roughly 470. Roughly 5 DR-DQ haplotypes were handled as single units for association and clustering, since linkage in the cohort was strong. On average, approximately 250,000 unique TCR beta nucleotide sequences were sequenced per donor among several hundred genotyped donors of the cohort, with 15% to 20% of those sequences being non-productive. What the authors observed across the whole study: A later analysis reported that several top co-occurrence clusters appeared linked to parvovirus B19, influenza, CMV and Epstein-Barr virus. In a later analysis, most CMV-associated TCR beta chains were found to appear HLA-restricted, with HLA associations seemingly driven largely by CMV exposure. Strong co-occurrence of HLA alleles, especially DR and DQ, made assigning TCR associations to individual alleles difficult. The authors suggested that the approach could potentially be extended to other disease states and immunological phenotypes. According to a later genetic analysis, donors in an Asian-associated ancestry cluster had fewer N-insertions in productive TCRs than the roughly 700-donor mean. In an earlier analysis of more than 500 of the donors, most TCR beta V segments appeared in productive rearrangements about 87% or about 30% of the time, broadly matching IMGT annotations. A later analysis associated some 17,000 TCR beta sequences with specific HLA alleles at a false discovery rate of 0.05. CMV serostatus was the only immune exposure information available for the cohort. The classifier was reported to diagnose cytomegalovirus status with high specificity and sensitivity in both the original cohort and the validation cohort. The study listed approximately 160 TCR beta chains as associated with cytomegalovirus. Most TCR sequences were observed very rarely across donors, whereas some public TCRs were present in many individuals. In a later analysis, HLA-associated TCR beta chains were found to be more clonally expanded and to have lower generation probabilities than equally common non-associated chains. The sequencing pipeline was judged likely to have produced a cluster of highly shared sequence variants as a technical artifact. The cohort was sequenced for TCR beta chains only, and without alpha or paired-chain data the features that could be detected were limited. A further reported finding was that TCR beta sequences accurately predicted the HLA-A and HLA-B alleles for most subjects in the first cohort. Because counts were too low, seventeen rarely observed V segments, including chromosome 9 orphons, were left out of the earlier analysis of 587 of the donors. Linkage disequilibrium might explain the correlated functional status among segregating V segments, but an unknown experimental factor could not be excluded. A later genetic analysis associated a missense DCLRE1C variant with V-gene and J-gene trimming of TCR beta chains, and an independent cohort replicated the association. The presence/absence analyses assumed that sequencing depth was roughly uniform across donors, and that assumption may not be true. A later analysis found that TCR association rates varied across HLA loci, with DRB1 alleles showing the most associated TCRs and HLA-C alleles the fewest. Some IMGT-functional V segments, including TRBV6-2 and TRBV6-3, could not be distinguished by the 87-base-pair reads and were therefore excluded. HLA typing was unavailable for some donors at each locus, so association tests used only the typed subset. A few of the identified cytomegalovirus-associated TCR beta chains were confirmed in vitro to be specific for cytomegalovirus antigens.

The cohort consisted of hundreds of healthy bone marrow donors. Cohort members were all nominally healthy when sampled, although unrecorded immune exposures were likely present. The donor was CMV seropositive and belonged to the group of more than 250 seropositive cohort members. Every donor gave a peripheral blood sample, and the peripheral blood mononuclear cells from that sample were used for TCR beta sequencing. The Qiagen DNeasy Blood Extraction Kit was used to extract genomic DNA from the blood cell samples. On this clone: What antigen it recognizes has not been identified. Per-base qualities were not stored, and no clone one base away is much larger.

Libraries were constructed by the immunoSEQ multiplex PCR assay. The multiplex PCR relied on a mix of 60 forward primers for TCR Vbeta segments and 13 reverse primers for TCR Jbeta segments. The CDR3 region of rearranged TCR beta genes was amplified from genomic DNA by a multiplex PCR assay. On the Illumina HiSeq System, the amplified TCR beta libraries were sequenced as 87-base-pair reads. As for how the authors treated the data: In a later analysis, some 80 million unique TCR beta chains were counted across the roughly 700 repertoires, and roughly 11 million of these chains were shared by at least two donors. Raw reads were error-corrected and collapsed into unique sequences with a nearest-neighbor algorithm that merged closely related sequences to remove PCR and sequencing errors. V, D and J gene segments were assigned by aligning CDR3 sequences to IMGT reference sequences. Each retained sequence needed at least a six-nucleotide match to both a V gene segment and a J gene segment. Rearrangements were called productive when the CDR3 lacked stop codons and stayed in frame with V and J; all others were non-productive. CDR3 was defined by IMGT convention, running from the second conserved V-encoded cysteine to the conserved J-encoded phenylalanine. The earlier analysis of 500 to 750 of the donors excluded any sequence lacking an unambiguous match to a single V gene segment. In an earlier analysis of approximately 590 of the donors, V segments were called functional above 56.7% productive rearrangements and were called segregating when the between-donor standard deviation exceeded 5%. A statistical classification framework was built for diagnosing cytomegalovirus status from the catalog of TCR beta chain sequences. In a later analysis, TCR nucleotide sequences were compared against IMGT/GENE-DB human TR gene sequences so that V and J genes could be assigned. A later analysis assigned CDR3 sequences and most-parsimonious VDJ recombination scenarios with the TCRdist pipeline. In a later analysis, each TCR beta chain was defined by its CDR3 amino acid sequence together with its V-gene family, and reads lacking a unique V-gene family were excluded. To address suspected cross-contamination and a sequencing artifact, a later analysis removed roughly 580 highly shared, low-generation-probability nucleotide sequences. In a later analysis, a clonal expansion index was calculated for each public chain from normalized within-repertoire ranks of inferred template counts. In a later analysis, generation probabilities were computed using a VDJ recombination model fitted to out-of-frame rearrangements, and the results were checked against IGoR. In a later analysis, TCR-TCR, TCR-HLA and TCR-CMV co-occurrence was scored with hypergeometric tests, and a repertoire-size bias correction was applied to TCR pairs. In a later analysis, false discovery rates were estimated by permuting HLA or CMV assignments 20 times. In a later analysis, co-occurring TCRs were grouped with DBSCAN, and TCRdist sequence similarity was added when clustering was performed within HLA-allele-positive subsets. For co-occurrence clustering, repertoires with fewer than 30,000 or more than 120,000 public chains were excluded, along with 4 to 6 repertoires with anomalous nucleotide sharing. TCRdb re-hosts the immuneACCESS table, in-frame sequences only. Its copies lack some clones; in the studies checked, an unresolved V gene accounts for under half of them, and the cause for the rest is not known. V, J and clone size were drawn from that table, and D and trimming were deduced from the DNA. For this sample there are 150,000 to 200,000 clones; roughly 76% appear just once. Roughly 4.5% of the sample is in the top ten clones.

Inclusive of the bounding cysteine and phenylalanine, the CDR3 is 15 residues long. Only the CDR3 DNA stays, 45 bases, in frame from base 1. Compared with germline, V lacks 1 base and J lacks 7 bases; bases without a gene match: 6. Taken from the germline V gene (reference sequence), the CDR1 and CDR2 loops are SEHNR and FQNEAQ. The sequence is built from TRBV7-9 and TRBJ2-7; the central 11 bases match TRBD1. Sample: PBMCs. This receptor was identified in a woman in her late teens or twenties in good health and CMV-seropositive. In nucleotides, the sequence is TGTGCCAGCAGCTTAGTAGGACAGGGGGCGTGGGAGCAGTACTTC. It specifies CASSLVGQGAWEQYF.